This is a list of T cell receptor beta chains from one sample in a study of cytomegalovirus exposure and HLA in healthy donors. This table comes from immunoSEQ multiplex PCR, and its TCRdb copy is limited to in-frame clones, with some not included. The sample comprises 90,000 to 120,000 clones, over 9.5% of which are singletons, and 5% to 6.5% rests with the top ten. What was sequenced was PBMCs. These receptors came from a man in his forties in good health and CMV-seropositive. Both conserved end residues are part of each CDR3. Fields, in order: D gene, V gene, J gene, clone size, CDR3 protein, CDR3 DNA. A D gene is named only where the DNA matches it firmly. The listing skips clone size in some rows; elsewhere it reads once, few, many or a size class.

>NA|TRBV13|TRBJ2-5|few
CASSLRRDFQETQYF
TGTGCCAGCAGCTTGAGGAGGGACTTCCAAGAGACCCAGTACTTC
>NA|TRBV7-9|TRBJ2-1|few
CASSLRTDYNEQFF
TGTGCCAGCAGCCTCCGGACAGACTACAATGAGCAGTTCTTC
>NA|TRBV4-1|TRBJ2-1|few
CASSQDRDSYNEQFF
TGCGCCAGCAGCCAAGATCGGGACTCCTACAATGAGCAGTTCTTC
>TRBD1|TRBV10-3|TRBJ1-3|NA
CAIRDRGVMDTIYF
TGTGCCATCAGGGACAGGGGAGTCATGGACACCATATATTTT
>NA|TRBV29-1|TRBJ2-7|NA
CSVENGYEQYF
TGCAGCGTTGAGAACGGCTACGAGCAGTACTTC
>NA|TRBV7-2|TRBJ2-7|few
CASSLIAGTYEQYF
TGTGCCAGCAGCTTAATCGCGGGGACCTACGAGCAGTACTTC
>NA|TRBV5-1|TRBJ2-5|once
CASSLSLGGVRVETQYF
TGCGCCAGCAGCTTGTCCCTCGGAGGAGTCAGAGTGGAGACTCAGTACTTC
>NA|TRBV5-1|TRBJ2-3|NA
CASSAWDNATDTQYF
TGCGCCAGCAGCGCCTGGGACAATGCCACAGATACGCAGTATTTT
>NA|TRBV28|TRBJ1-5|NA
CASSRDTGGVAPYSNQPQHF
TGTGCCAGCAGTCGCGATACAGGCGGCGTCGCCCCTTATAGCAATCAGCCCCAGCATTTT
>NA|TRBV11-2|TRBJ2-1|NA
CASSLGGGAPYNEQFF
TGTGCCAGCAGCTTAGGAGGAGGGGCCCCCTACAATGAGCAGTTCTTC
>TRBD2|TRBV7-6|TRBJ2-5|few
CASSAVGLAGAETQYF
TGTGCCAGCAGCGCAGTAGGACTAGCGGGGGCAGAGACCCAGTACTTC
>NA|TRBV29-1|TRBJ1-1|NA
CSVIQKANTEAFF
TGCAGCGTTATACAGAAAGCGAACACTGAAGCTTTCTTT
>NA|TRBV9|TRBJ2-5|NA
CASSVRSVSGETQYF
TGTGCCAGCAGCGTCCGGTCCGTGAGTGGAGAGACCCAGTACTTC